The clone carrying this T cell receptor (beta chain) was seen more than once but under ten times. The antigen is undetermined. The V gene's germline CDR1 is KGHDR and CDR2 SFDVKD. CDR3 length: 15 amino acids. V lost 3 bases and J 3 bases, leaving 14 bases between the germline ends. This record belongs to a study of T-cell memory formation after mild COVID-19. Study-wide findings and caveats: Contracting clones localized mainly to CM and EM when CD4+ and mainly to EMRA when CD8+. Clones that got smaller from day 15 to 85 had even CD4/CD8, while clones growing later tipped toward CD4+.

TCRdb called the 5' RACE reads again in MiXCR, with one record for every CDR3 protein. The data show approximately 150,000 distinct CDR3 sequences, about 15% seen once. Sequences were obtained from PBMCs or a T cell subset sorted from them (not recorded which). This receptor was obtained from an adult woman who had mild COVID-19 (a few samples of this study predate the infection). Cell type and time point are not known. The rearrangement uses TRBV24-1 and TRBJ2-7, with a tentative D call TRBD1 (6 bases). CDR3 residues: CATSDHTGRGYEQYF. The CDR3 bases are TGTGCCACCAGTGATCATACCGGCAGGGGCTACGAGCAGTACTTC.